This T cell receptor (beta chain) was captured by sequencing in a study of blood T cell repertoires in COVID-19. Study as a whole: Both acute and convalescent COVID-19 samples were obtained from the United States, Italy and Spain. The cDNA or gDNA used as material had been derived from T cells, B-cell-depleted T cells, or PBMCs.

This clone was detected only a few times. The authors' processing: Estimation of nucleated cell counts relied on the amplification of reference gene primers. The repertoire was sequenced with immunoSEQ multiplex PCR; TCRdb's copy has only in-frame clones and lacks some. V, J and clone size are those of that table, while D and trimming were read from the DNA. The top ten clones hold about 3% of a sample with 270,000 or so clones, around 86% of them seen once. The receptor's source is a woman in her twenties or thirties with active or convalescent COVID-19. Material for sequencing was peripheral blood.

CDR3 region: CASSLGQGRVSTF. CDR3 DNA: TGCGCCAGCAGCTTAGGACAGGGAAGAGTCTCCACCTTC. V is TRBV5-1 and J is TRBJ1-2, with 8 bases identical to TRBD1. After removal of 2 bases from V and 13 bases from J, the junction contained 10 bases not matched to a gene. Germline V CDR1 and CDR2: SGHRS, YFSETQ. This CDR3 has 13 residues.